This T cell receptor beta chain was recorded in a study of CD8+CD57+ T cells in acquired aplastic anemia. CDR3 and TCR beta VDJ profiling relied on a genomic DNA template. TCRdb recomputed calls from the reads with MiXCR, one row per CDR3 protein. The sample lists about 190,000 distinct CDR3 sequences, approximately 50% occurring once. Trimming shortened V by 2 bases and J by 5 bases, and 12 bases separated the two germline ends. The length of the CDR3 is 13 residues. CDR1 DFQATT and CDR2 SNEGSKA come from the germline V gene (reference sequence). This clonotype was picked up one time. The gene calls are TRBV20-1 and TRBJ2-5, with a possible D match to TRBD1 (6 bases). Sequencing was carried out using sorted CD4+, CD8+, or CD8+CD57+ T cells (not recorded which) from PBMCs. The TCR originated in a human donor in good health, serving as a control. CDR3 sequence (DNA): TGCAGTGCTAGACAGGGGATGGCTGAGACCCAGTACTTC. Translating it yields CSARQGMAETQYF.